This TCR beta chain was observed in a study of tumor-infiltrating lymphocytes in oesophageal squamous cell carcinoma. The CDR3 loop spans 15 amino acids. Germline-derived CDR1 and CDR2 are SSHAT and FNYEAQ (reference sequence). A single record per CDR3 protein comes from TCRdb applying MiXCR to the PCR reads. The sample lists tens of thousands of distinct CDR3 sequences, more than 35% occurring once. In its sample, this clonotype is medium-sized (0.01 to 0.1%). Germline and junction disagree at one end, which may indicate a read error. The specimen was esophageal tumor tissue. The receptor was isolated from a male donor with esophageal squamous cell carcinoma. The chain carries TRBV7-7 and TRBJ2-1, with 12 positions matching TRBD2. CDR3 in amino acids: CASSPTSGGYNEQFF. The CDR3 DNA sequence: TGTGCTAGCAGCCCGACTAGCGGGGGTTACAATGAGCAGTTCTTC.